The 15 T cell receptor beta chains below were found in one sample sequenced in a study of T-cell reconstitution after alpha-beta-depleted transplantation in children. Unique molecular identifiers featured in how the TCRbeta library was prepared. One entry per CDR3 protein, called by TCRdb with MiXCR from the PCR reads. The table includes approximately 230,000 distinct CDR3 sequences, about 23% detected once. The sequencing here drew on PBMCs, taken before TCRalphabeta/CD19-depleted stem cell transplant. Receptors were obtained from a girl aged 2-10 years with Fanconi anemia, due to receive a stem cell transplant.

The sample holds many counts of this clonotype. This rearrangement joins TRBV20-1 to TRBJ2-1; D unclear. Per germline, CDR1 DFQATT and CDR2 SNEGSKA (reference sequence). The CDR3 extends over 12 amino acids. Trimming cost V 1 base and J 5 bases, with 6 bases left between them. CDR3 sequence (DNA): TGCAGTGCTAGAGTCCATGACAATGAGCAGTTCTTC. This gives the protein CSARVHDNEQFF.

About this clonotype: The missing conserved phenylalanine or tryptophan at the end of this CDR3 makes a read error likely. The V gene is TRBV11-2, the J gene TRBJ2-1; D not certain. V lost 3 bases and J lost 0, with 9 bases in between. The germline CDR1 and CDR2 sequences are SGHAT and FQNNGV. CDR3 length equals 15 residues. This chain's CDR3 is CASSLGSYSYNEQFL. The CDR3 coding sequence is TGTGCCAGCAGCTTGGGAAGTTACTCCTACAATGAGCAGTTCTTG.

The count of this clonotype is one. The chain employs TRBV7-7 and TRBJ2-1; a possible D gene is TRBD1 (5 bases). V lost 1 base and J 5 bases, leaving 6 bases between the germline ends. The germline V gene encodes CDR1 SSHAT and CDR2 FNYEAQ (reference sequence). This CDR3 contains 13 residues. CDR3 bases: TGTGCCAGCAGCTTAGGGACAAACAATGAGCAGTTCTTC. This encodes CASSLGTNNEQFF.

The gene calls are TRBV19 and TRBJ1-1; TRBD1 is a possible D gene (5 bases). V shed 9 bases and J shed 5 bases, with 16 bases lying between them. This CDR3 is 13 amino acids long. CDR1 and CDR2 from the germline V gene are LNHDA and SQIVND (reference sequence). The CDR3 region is CARGPGLITEAFF. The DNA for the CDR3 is TGTGCCAGGGGCCCGGGGCTCATAACTGAAGCTTTCTTT.

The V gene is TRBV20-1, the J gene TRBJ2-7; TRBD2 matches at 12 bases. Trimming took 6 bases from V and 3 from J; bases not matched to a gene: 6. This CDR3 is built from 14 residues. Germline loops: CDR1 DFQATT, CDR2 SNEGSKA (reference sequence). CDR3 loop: CSAEELAGGYEQYF. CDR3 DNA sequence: TGCAGTGCGGAAGAACTAGCGGGAGGCTACGAGCAGTACTTC.

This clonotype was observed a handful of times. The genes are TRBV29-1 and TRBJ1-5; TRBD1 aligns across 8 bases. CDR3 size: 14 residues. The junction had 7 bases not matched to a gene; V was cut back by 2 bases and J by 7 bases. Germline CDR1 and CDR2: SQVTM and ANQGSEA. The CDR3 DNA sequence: TGCAGCGTTGAAAGGACAGGGTTTGGGCAGCCCCAGCATTTT. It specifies CSVERTGFGQPQHF.

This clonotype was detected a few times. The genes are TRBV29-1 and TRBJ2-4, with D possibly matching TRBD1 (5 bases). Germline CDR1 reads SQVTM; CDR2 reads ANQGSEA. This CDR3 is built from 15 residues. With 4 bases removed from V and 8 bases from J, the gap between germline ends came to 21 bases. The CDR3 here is CSVVARAQGRDIQYF. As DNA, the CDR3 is TGCAGCGTTGTAGCCCGAGCCCAGGGAAGGGACATTCAGTACTTC.

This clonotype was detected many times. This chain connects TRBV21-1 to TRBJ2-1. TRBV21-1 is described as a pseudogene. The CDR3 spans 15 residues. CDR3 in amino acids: CASSKDVGSYNEQFF. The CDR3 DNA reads TGTGCCAGCAGCAAAGACGTCGGCTCCTACAATGAGCAGTTCTTC.

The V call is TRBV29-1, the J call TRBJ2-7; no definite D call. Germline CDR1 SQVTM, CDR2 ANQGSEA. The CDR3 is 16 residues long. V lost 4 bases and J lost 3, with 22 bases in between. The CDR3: CSVVFVVVDQHYEQYF. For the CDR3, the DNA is TGCAGCGTTGTCTTCGTAGTAGTGGACCAACACTACGAGCAGTACTTC.

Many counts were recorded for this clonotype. CDR3 coding DNA: TGTGCCAGCAGCGGACAGATCCAAGAGACCCAGTACTTC. Encoded protein: CASSGQIQETQYF. The chain couples TRBV12-3 or TRBV12-4 to TRBJ2-5; possibly TRBD1 for D (6 bases). The germline V and J ends were trimmed by 6 bases and 1 base, with 9 bases remaining between them. CDR3 size: 13 residues.

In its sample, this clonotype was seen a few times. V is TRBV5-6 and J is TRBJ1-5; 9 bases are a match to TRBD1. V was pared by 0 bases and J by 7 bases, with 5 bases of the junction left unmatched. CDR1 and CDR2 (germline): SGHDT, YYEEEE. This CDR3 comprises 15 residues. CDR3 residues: CASSLATGGRQPQHF. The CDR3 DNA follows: TGTGCCAGCAGCTTGGCCACAGGGGGCAGACAGCCCCAGCATTTT.

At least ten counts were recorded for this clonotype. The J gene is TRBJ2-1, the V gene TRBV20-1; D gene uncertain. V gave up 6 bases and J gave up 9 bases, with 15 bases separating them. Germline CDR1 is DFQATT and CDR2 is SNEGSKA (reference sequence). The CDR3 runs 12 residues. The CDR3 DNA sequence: TGCAGTGCCACCGGACCCTCGGTTGAGCAGTTCTTC. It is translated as CSATGPSVEQFF.

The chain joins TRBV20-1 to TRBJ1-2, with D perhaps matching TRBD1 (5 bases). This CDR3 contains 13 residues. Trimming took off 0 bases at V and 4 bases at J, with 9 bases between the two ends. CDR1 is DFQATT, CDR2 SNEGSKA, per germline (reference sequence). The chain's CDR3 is CSARDGGSYGYTF. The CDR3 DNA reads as TGCAGTGCTAGAGATGGGGGGTCCTATGGCTACACCTTC.

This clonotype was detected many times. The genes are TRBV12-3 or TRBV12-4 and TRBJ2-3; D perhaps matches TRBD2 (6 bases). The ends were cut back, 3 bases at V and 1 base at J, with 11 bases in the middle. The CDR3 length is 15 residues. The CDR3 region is CASSFRLGGTDTQYF. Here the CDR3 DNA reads TGTGCCAGCAGTTTCCGACTAGGAGGCACAGATACGCAGTATTTT.

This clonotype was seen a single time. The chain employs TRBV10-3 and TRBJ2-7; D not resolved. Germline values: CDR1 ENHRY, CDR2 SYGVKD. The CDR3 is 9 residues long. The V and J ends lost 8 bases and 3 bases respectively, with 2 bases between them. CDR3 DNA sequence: TGTGCCATCGGCTACGAGCAGTACTTC. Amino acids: CAIGYEQYF.